This T cell receptor beta chain was recovered during a study of blood T cell repertoires in COVID-19. In the study overall: Material from acute and convalescent COVID-19 was sourced from the United States, Italy and Spain. The cDNA or gDNA used as material had been derived from T cells, B-cell-depleted T cells, or PBMCs.

The CDR3 extends over 17 amino acids. V lost 4 bases to trimming and J lost 2 bases, with 18 bases between them. The germline gives CDR1 MGHRA, CDR2 YSYEKL. Seattle researchers signed up patients amid active infection and tracked them longitudinally. The data were produced by immunoSEQ multiplex PCR, yet TCRdb's version contains in-frame clones alone and is incomplete. The data show nearly 350,000 clones, roughly 86% seen once. This clone was observed a single time. The J gene is TRBJ1-3, the V gene TRBV4-1; TRBD1 is a possible D gene (6 bases). The origin of this receptor is a woman between 65 and 79 years old with COVID-19, enrolled during active disease. The sample taken for sequencing was peripheral blood. The CDR3 region has the DNA TGCGCCAGCAGCCCCCTCGGGACAACCTCGGCTGGAAACACCATATATTTT. Translation gives CASSPLGTTSAGNTIYF.